This TCR beta chain was sequenced in a study of memory CD4+ T cells and cytomegalovirus serostatus. Concerning this clone itself: The antigen remains unidentified.

The study's findings and limits: The CMV-associated TCR signature appears largely within the CD4+ memory repertoire. Each of approximately 69 CMV-associated TCRbeta sequences occurred in one to five individuals.

Repertoires were generated with immunoSEQ multiplex PCR, while TCRdb's copy carries only in-frame clones and drops some. This table has around 63,000 clones, around 76% appearing once. The CDR3 sequence is 13 residues long. The germline V gene has CDR1 SGHAT and CDR2 FQNNGV. V was cut by 5 bases and J by 4 bases, with 9 bases left in between. Single viable CD3+CD4+CD8-CD45RO+ cells were sorted as the memory CD4+ T cells. Donors' CMV status reflects serum IgG against pp150, pp28, p38, p52. Positive selection with CD4 microbeads enriched total CD4+ T cells. The sequence derives from an adult in good health and CMV-seropositive. The sequenced sample consisted of memory CD4+ T cells from blood. V is TRBV11-2 and J is TRBJ2-1; D call uncertain. CDR3 region: CASSPYLYNEQFF. The CDR3 nucleotides read TGTGCCAGCAGCCCCTATCTGTACAATGAGCAGTTCTTC.